This entry concerns a single TCR beta chain. Germline V gene lookup returns CDR1 SEHNR and CDR2 FQNEAQ (reference sequence). CDR3 size: 16 residues. The V and J ends lost 1 base and 4 bases respectively, with 17 bases between them. The authors' processing: Reference gene primer amplification gave nucleated cell count estimates. Some clones are missing from TCRdb's copy, which holds only in-frame ones; the method was immunoSEQ multiplex PCR. D and trimming come from the DNA, and the V and J calls and clone size come from that table. The sample includes about 250,000 clones, under 85% of them seen just once. The sample originates from a study of blood T cell repertoires in COVID-19. Overall study context: Italy, Spain and the United States were the sources of the convalescent and acute COVID-19 samples. Sample material is recorded as cDNA or gDNA derived from T cells, B-cell-depleted T cells, or PBMCs.

The sequence was collected from a human donor in a cohort sampled during active COVID-19. J is TRBJ2-7 and V is TRBV7-9; D possibly corresponds to TRBD1 (6 bases). Input material: peripheral blood. CDR3 region: CASSLDLTGNIYEQYF. The CDR3 nucleotides read TGTGCCAGCAGCTTAGACCTCACAGGGAACATTTACGAGCAGTACTTC. The full variable domain, its missing parts supplied by reference TRBV7-9 and TRBJ2-7, is DTGVSQNPRHKITKRGQNVTFRCDPISEHNRLYWYRQTLGQGPEFLTYFQNEAQLEKSRLLSDRFSAERPKGSFSTLEIQRTEQGDSAMYLCASSLDLTGNIYEQYFGPGTRLTVT.